This T cell receptor beta chain was retrieved from a study of blood T cell repertoires in COVID-19. Study at large: Samples came from the United States, Italy and Spain, spanning acute and convalescent COVID-19.

Assignments of participants to cohorts depended upon their own reported clinical history. Germline trimming cut 0 bases from V and 14 bases from J; bases unmatched to any gene: 7. CDR3 length equals 14 residues. Germline V gene lookup returns CDR1 SGDLS and CDR2 YYNGEE. Source study methods: From reference gene primer amplification, estimates of nucleated cell counts were derived. Using immunoSEQ multiplex PCR, the repertoire was profiled, and TCRdb retains in-frame clones only, with some absent. Clone size and the V and J calls come from that table; the DNA yielded D and trimming. The table includes about 150,000 clones, around four fifths detected once. The sample holds a few counts of this clone.

This TCR was sampled from a woman aged 45-65 years with acute COVID-19. The genes are TRBV9 and TRBJ1-6, with TRBD1 matching over 8 bases. Source material: PBMCs or T cells enriched from blood (not recorded which). The CDR3 is CASSVGQGLESLHF. In DNA form, the CDR3 reads TGTGCCAGCAGCGTAGGACAGGGGCTCGAGTCCCTCCACTTT.